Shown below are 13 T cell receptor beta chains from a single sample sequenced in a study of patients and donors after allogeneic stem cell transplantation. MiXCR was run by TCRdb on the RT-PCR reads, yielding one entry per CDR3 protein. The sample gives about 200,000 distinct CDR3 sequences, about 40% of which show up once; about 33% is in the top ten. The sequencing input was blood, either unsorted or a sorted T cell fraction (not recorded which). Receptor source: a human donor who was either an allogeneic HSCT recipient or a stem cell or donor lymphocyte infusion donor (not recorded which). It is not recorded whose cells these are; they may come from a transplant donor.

The CDR3: CASSQEQGSNQPQHF. As DNA, the CDR3 is TGTGCCAGCAGCCAAGAACAGGGAAGCAATCAGCCCCAGCATTTT. The V call is TRBV4-2, the J call TRBJ1-5, with D possibly matching TRBD1 (6 bases). CDR1 is LGHNA and CDR2 is YNFKEQ in the germline V gene. V was cut by 0 bases and J by 1 base, with 7 bases left in between. The CDR3 totals 15 residues.

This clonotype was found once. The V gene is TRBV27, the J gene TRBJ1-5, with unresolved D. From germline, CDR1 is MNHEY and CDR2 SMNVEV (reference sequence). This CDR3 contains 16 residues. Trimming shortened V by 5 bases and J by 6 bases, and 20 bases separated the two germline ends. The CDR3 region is CASSPWALRSGQPQHF. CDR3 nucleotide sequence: TGTGCCAGCAGTCCGTGGGCCCTCAGATCCGGTCAGCCCCAGCATTTT.

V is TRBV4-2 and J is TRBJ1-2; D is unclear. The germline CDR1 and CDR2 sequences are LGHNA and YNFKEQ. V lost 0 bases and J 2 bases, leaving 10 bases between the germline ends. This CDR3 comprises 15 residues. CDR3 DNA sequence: TGTGCCAGCAGCCAAGAGGAGGGCGGGAACTATGGCTACACCTTC. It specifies CASSQEEGGNYGYTF.

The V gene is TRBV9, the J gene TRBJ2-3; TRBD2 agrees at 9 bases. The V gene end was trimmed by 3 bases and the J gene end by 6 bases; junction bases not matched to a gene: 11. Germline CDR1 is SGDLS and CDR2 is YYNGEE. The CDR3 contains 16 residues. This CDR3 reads CASSAVAGASEDTQYF. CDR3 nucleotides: TGTGCCAGCAGCGCCGTAGCGGGAGCTTCGGAGGATACGCAGTATTTT.

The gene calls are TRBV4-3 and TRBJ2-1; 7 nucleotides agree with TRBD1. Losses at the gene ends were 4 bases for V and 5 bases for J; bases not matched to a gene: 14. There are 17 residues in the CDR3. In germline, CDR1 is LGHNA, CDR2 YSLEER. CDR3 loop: CASSLQLGQLLDNEQFF. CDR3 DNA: TGCGCCAGCAGCCTCCAATTGGGACAGCTCCTAGACAATGAGCAGTTCTTC.

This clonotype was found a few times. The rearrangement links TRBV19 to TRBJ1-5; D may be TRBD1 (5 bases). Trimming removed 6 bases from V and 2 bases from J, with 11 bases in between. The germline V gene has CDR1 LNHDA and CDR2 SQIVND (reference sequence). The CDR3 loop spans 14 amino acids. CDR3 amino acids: CASRPGVGNQPQHF. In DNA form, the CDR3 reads TGTGCCAGTAGACCGGGGGTTGGCAATCAGCCCCAGCATTTT.

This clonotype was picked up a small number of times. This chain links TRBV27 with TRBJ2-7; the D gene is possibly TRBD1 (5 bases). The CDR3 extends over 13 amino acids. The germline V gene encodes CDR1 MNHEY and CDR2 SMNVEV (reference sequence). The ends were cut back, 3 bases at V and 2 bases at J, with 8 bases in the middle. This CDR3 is CASSLQGTYEQYF. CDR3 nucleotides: TGTGCCAGCAGTTTGCAGGGTACCTACGAGCAGTACTTC.

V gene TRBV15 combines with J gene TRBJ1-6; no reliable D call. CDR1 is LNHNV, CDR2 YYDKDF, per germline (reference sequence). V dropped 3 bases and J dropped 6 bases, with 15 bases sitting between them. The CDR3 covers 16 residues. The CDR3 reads CATSSTNKIPNSPLHF. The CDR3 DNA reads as TGTGCCACCAGCAGCACTAACAAGATTCCTAATTCACCCCTCCACTTT.

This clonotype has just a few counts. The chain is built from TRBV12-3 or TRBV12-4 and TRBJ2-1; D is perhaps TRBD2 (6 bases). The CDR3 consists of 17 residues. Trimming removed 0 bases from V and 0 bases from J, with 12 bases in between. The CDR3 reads CASSLAMTRSSYNEQFF. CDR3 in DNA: TGTGCCAGCAGTTTAGCCATGACTAGAAGCTCCTACAATGAGCAGTTCTTC.

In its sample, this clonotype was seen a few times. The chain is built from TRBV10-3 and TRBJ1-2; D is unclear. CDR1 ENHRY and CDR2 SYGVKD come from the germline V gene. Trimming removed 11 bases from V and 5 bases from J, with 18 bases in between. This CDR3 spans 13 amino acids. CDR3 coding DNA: TGTGCCCCTATGGTCACCGACCTATATGGCTACACCTTC. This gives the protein CAPMVTDLYGYTF.

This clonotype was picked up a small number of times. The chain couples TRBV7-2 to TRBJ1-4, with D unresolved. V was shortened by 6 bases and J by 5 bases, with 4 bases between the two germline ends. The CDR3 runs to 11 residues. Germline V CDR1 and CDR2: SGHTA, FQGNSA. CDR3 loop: CASRGNEKLFF. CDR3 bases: TGTGCCAGCAGGGGAAATGAAAAACTGTTTTTT.

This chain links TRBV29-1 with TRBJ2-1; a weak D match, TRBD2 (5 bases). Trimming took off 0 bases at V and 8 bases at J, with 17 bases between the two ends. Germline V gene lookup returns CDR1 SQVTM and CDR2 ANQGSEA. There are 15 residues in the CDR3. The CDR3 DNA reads TGCAGCGTTGAAGATCTCCTTGGGAAGGAGGATGAGCAGTTCTTC. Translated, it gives CSVEDLLGKEDEQFF.

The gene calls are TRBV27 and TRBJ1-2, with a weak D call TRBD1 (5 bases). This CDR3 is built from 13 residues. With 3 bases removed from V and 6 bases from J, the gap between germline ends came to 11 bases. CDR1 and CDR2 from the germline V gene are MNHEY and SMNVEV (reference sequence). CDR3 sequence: CASSFGRENGYTF. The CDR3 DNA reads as TGTGCCAGCAGTTTTGGCAGGGAGAATGGCTACACCTTC.